This paragraph covers one T cell receptor beta chain sequence. The target of this receptor is not known. The input lacks base qualities; no much larger clone sits a single base away. The time point tag for this specimen amounts to: progressive disease on ibrutinib. Approximately 2 micrograms of genomic DNA were extracted from cryopreserved PBMCs for TCR beta library preparation. Longitudinal blood samples from CLL patients on ibrutinib monotherapy were analyzed using high-throughput TCR beta sequencing. Patients were enrolled in a phase 2 open-label single-center ibrutinib monotherapy trial. This sample was included in a study of cytotoxic CD8 clonotypes in ibrutinib-treated CLL (dated by TCRdb to the early 2020s). For context, the study as a whole: In this cohort, approximately 15 patients were treatment-naive and roughly 10 were relapsed/refractory, while roughly 17 had unmutated IGHV. An average of about 250,000 productive templates and 80,000 to 100,000 productive rearrangements was obtained per sample. Cryopreserved peripheral blood mononuclear cells were obtained before treatment, at response, and at either sustained remission or disease progression. Longitudinal samples were obtainable from 26 of the 86 participants in the trial. Every sample from remission and from progressive disease was obtained while the patients were still on ibrutinib. The response samples were drawn at a median of approximately 11 months into treatment, with a range of about 6 to 36 months. Responses were partial in roughly 24 patients and complete in 2; after median roughly 69 months follow-up, approximately 15 stayed in remission and some twelve progressed. The paper as a whole reports these results and caveats: Sampling times were not matched between patients in sustained remission and patients whose disease was progressing, and lymph node repertoires were not examined. Public clonotypes were found to be uncommon and were observed to contract or remain stable during treatment; the increase in clonality was shown to reflect expansion of private clonotypes at ibrutinib response. At baseline, clonality was higher than in age-matched healthy donors and showed a strong correlation with circulating CD8+ T-cell counts. Clonality increased at ibrutinib response, stayed stable in sustained remission, and fell back toward baseline at progression.

The CDR3 numbers 17 residues from cysteine through phenylalanine. The retained sequence is limited to the CDR3, 51 bases, with the frame set at the first base. The germline V gene provides CDR1 WSHSY and CDR2 SAAADI. Compared with germline, V lacks 4 bases and J lacks 1 base; bases without a gene match: 4. The goal of deep resolution MiSeq sequencing was a depth between 1 in 1 million and 1 in 200,000 T cells, and coverage averaged 10x per clonotype. The immunoSEQ hsTCRB Kit was used to generate TCR beta libraries. The authors processed their data as follows. Data were analyzed with ImmunoSEQ Data Assistant and ImmunoSEQ Analyzer, with V, D and J genes assigned per IMGT definitions. Clonality, which ranges from 0 to 1, was calculated by subtracting the normalized Shannon entropy of productive rearrangement frequencies from one. Public clonotype analysis was restricted to overrepresented clonotypes comprising at least 0.05% of each patient's repertoire. Repertoires from 10 to 15 age-matched healthy donors in immuneACCESS were used as clonality controls. The table comes from immuneACCESS by way of TCRdb, which keeps in-frame sequences with V and J called. Part of the clones is missing from these tables; in studies checked, under half for an unresolved V gene and the rest for unknown reasons. That table supplies the V and J calls and clone size; D and trimming were determined from the DNA. The sample data list 40,000 or so clones, and roughly two thirds of these were observed just once. About 9.4% of the sample lies in the top ten.

The clonotype was recovered from a human donor with chronic lymphocytic leukemia. The sequence links TRBV10-2 to TRBJ2-6, and TRBD2 matches 10 of the central bases. The sequenced sample was PBMCs, obtained at disease progression, from a patient treated with ibrutinib. CDR3 loop: CASSGTSGTSGANVLTF. The nucleotides are TGCGCCAGCAGTGGCACTAGCGGGACATCTGGGGCCAACGTCCTGACTTTC.